A single sample is the source of the 10 T cell receptor beta chains below, sequenced in a study of T cells in Graves' hyperthyroidism and ophthalmopathy. From RNA transcripts, TCR beta CDR3 regions were amplified. Initially, a first-round RT-PCR of the TCR CDR3 employed the HTBI primer set. TCRdb processed the multiplex PCR reads anew with MiXCR; each CDR3 protein has one entry. The table shows 450,000 to 550,000 distinct CDR3 sequences, with around a quarter occurring only once. The specimen was blood. Receptors originate from a woman in her twenties or thirties with Graves' ophthalmopathy.

This clonotype was seen only a few times. Being one base from a much bigger clone, this may be a read error. The chain has TRBV30 and TRBJ1-1, with D unresolved. The CDR3 loop spans 13 amino acids. The V end lost 3 bases, the J end lost 6 bases, and 14 bases lay between the germline ends. CDR1 is GTSNPN, CDR2 SVGIG, per germline (reference sequence). CDR3 sequence (DNA): TGTGCCTGGAGGTCAGGTATTAACGCTGAAGCTTTCTTT. This gives the protein CAWRSGINAEAFF.

The V call is TRBV24-1, the J call TRBJ1-1; D is unclear. V gave up 5 bases and J gave up 5 bases, with 11 bases separating them. The CDR3 is 13 amino acids. Germline-derived CDR1 and CDR2 are KGHDR and SFDVKD. The CDR3 bases are TGTGCCACCAGTGCCTTAGGCCATACTGAAGCTTTCTTT. Translation gives CATSALGHTEAFF.

This clonotype was counted at least ten times. The CDR3 protein is CSASHRGFGYGYTF. The CDR3 DNA is TGCAGTGCTAGTCACAGGGGCTTTGGATATGGCTACACCTTC. This rearrangement joins TRBV20-1 to TRBJ1-2; 7 nucleotides match TRBD1. Germline loops: CDR1 DFQATT, CDR2 SNEGSKA (reference sequence). J lost 5 bases, V lost 3 bases, and 9 bases had no gene match. The CDR3 runs 14 residues.

The chain is built from TRBV30 and TRBJ1-1; no reliable D call. This CDR3 is built from 11 residues. Between the trimmed V and J ends, which lost 3 bases and 6 bases, there was a span of 8 bases. The germline gives CDR1 GTSNPN, CDR2 SVGIG (reference sequence). CDR3 residues: CAWRVRSEAFF. The CDR3 DNA sequence: TGTGCCTGGAGGGTTCGGTCTGAAGCTTTCTTT.

The rearrangement links TRBV2 to TRBJ1-1; tentatively, D is TRBD1 (5 bases). The CDR3 covers 12 residues. Deletions cut 7 bases from V and 11 bases from J, with 17 bases between. Germline V gene data show CDR1 as SNHLY and CDR2 as FYNNEI. CDR3 in DNA: TGTGCCAGCATGAAGTCAGGGATCCAGGCTTTCTTT. This translates into CASMKSGIQAFF.

In this sample, this clonotype turned up many times. The chain employs TRBV6-1 and TRBJ1-2; D is perhaps TRBD1 (5 bases). With 4 bases removed from V and 5 bases from J, the gap between germline ends came to 14 bases. The CDR3 runs 14 residues. Germline V gene sequence: CDR1 MNHNS, CDR2 SASEGT. In DNA form, the CDR3 reads TGTGCCAGCAGTGCGGGGCCATTTGGGTATGGCTACACCTTC. Amino acid sequence: CASSAGPFGYGYTF.

This clonotype was observed many times. The chain recombines TRBV6-2 or TRBV6-3 with TRBJ2-7; D not resolved. Trimming shortened V by 2 bases and J by 2 bases, and 13 bases separated the two germline ends. This CDR3 comprises 15 residues. From germline, CDR1 is MNHEY and CDR2 SVGEGT. CDR3 residues: CASSYPYFVTYEQYF. The CDR3 nucleotides read TGTGCCAGCAGTTACCCATATTTCGTTACCTACGAGCAGTACTTC.

This clonotype was seen only a few times. The V call is TRBV28, the J call TRBJ1-1; TRBD1 might be the D (5 bases). Deletions cut 3 bases from V and 5 bases from J, with 13 bases between. There are 14 residues in the CDR3. The germline gives CDR1 MDHEN, CDR2 SYDVKM. The CDR3 DNA follows: TGTGCCAGCAGTTTTATGGCAGGGCGGACTGAAGCTTTCTTT. It codes for CASSFMAGRTEAFF.

The chain combines TRBV13 with TRBJ2-7; no clear D. This CDR3 has 13 residues. The V end was cut by 4 bases, the J end by 7 bases, with 14 bases between. Germline V gene data show CDR1 as PRHDT and CDR2 as FYEKMQ (reference sequence). The CDR3 coding sequence is TGTGCCAGCAGCTCCTCGGGCGGTAGGGAGCAGTACTTC. Its translation: CASSSSGGREQYF.

V is TRBV10-3 and J is TRBJ1-3; D remains ambiguous. Trimming cost V 8 bases and J 0 bases, with 8 bases left between them. Germline values: CDR1 ENHRY, CDR2 SYGVKD. CDR3 length: 13 amino acids. The CDR3 nucleotides are TGTGCCATCTCCCCCAGCTCTGGAAACACCATATATTTT. Translation: CAISPSSGNTIYF.